This T cell receptor beta chain was sequenced during a study of shared clonotypes between healthy human individuals. Repertoires were generated with immunoSEQ multiplex PCR, while TCRdb's copy carries only in-frame clones and drops some. Of millions of clones in the sample, more than 80% were seen once. The germline V gene has CDR1 SGHNT and CDR2 YYREEE (reference sequence). The V and J ends lost 3 bases and 5 bases, in that order; junction bases with no gene match: 6. This CDR3 is built from 16 residues. V gene TRBV5-4 combines with J gene TRBJ1-6; TRBD1 agrees at 9 bases. The material sequenced was naive CD4+ T cells sorted from blood. This sample's subset: CD45RA+ positively selected. This TCR was recovered from a man between 18 and 35 years old in good health. Here the CDR3 DNA reads TGTGCCAGCAGCTATACAGGGGGCGTTAATAATTCACCCCTCCACTTT. Translation gives CASSYTGGVNNSPLHF.